The 27 T cell receptor beta chains given below trace back to one sample, sequenced in a study of radiation and T cells in renal cell carcinoma. Sample time point: blood 2 weeks post-SBRT. Treatment defined: 15 Gy SBRT to primary tumor, nephrectomy 4 weeks later. Repertoires were generated with immunoSEQ multiplex PCR, while TCRdb's copy carries only in-frame clones and drops some. This table has roughly 80,000 clones, approximately 86% appearing once. Material: blood, obtained from a patient whose treatment included radiotherapy and nephrectomy. These TCRs come from a woman between 50 and 59 years old with renal cell carcinoma.

The chain joins TRBV5-1 to TRBJ1-2, with D tentatively TRBD1 (5 bases). Germline CDR1 reads SGHRS; CDR2 reads YFSETQ. CDR3 length equals 15 residues. V lost 0 bases and J lost 2, with 11 bases in between. Here the CDR3 reads CASSLGRGGNYGYTF. CDR3 DNA: TGCGCCAGCAGCTTGGGTCGGGGCGGGAACTATGGCTACACCTTC. Complete variable domain (other parts from reference TRBV5-1 and TRBJ1-2): KAGVTQTPRYLIKTRGQQVTLSCSPISGHRSVSWYQQTPGQGLQFLFEYFSETQRNKGNFPGRFSGRQFSNSRSEMNVSTLELGDSALYLCASSLGRGGNYGYTFGSGTRLTVV.

This chain uses TRBV5-4 with TRBJ2-7; 11 positions match TRBD2. The germline V gene has CDR1 SGHNT and CDR2 YYREEE (reference sequence). This CDR3 has 15 amino acids. With 0 bases clipped from V and 2 bases from J, the junction kept 1 base outside the gene matches. The CDR3 nucleotides are TGTGCCAGCAGCTTGGATAGCGGGGGGGCCTACGAGCAGTACTTC. It codes for CASSLDSGGAYEQYF.

The rearrangement joins TRBV18 to TRBJ2-2, with D unresolved. Germline V gene sequence: CDR1 KGHSH, CDR2 LQKENI. V was clipped by 1 base and J by 4 bases, with 4 bases between them. This CDR3 has 13 amino acids. For the CDR3, the DNA is TGTGCCAGCTCACCACTAGGCACCGGGGAGCTGTTTTTT. This translates into CASSPLGTGELFF.

This chain links TRBV5-6 with TRBJ2-5; 7 bases line up with TRBD2. With V trimmed by 0 bases and J by 5 bases, 10 bases remained unmatched. The CDR3 is 16 residues long. From germline, CDR1 is SGHDT and CDR2 YYEEEE. The CDR3 DNA is TGTGCCAGCAGCTTGGAATTGTCGGGAGGTGAGGAGACCCAGTACTTC. It is translated as CASSLELSGGEETQYF.

This clone was counted once. The genes are TRBV5-4 and TRBJ2-5, with D perhaps given as TRBD1 or TRBD2 (6 bases each). The V end was cut by 4 bases, the J end by 2 bases, with 18 bases between. Germline loops: CDR1 SGHNT, CDR2 YYREEE (reference sequence). The CDR3 is made up of 16 amino acids. CDR3 sequence (DNA): TGTGCCAGCAGCCATGGAGGGGGGCAGGAGCAAGAGACCCAGTACTTC. Translating it yields CASSHGGGQEQETQYF.

The chain is built from TRBV28 and TRBJ1-4; D possibly corresponds to TRBD1 (5 bases). The CDR3 runs to 11 residues. The V end lost 6 bases, the J end lost 10 bases, and 9 bases lay between the germline ends. CDR1 is MDHEN and CDR2 is SYDVKM in the germline V gene. The CDR3 DNA sequence: TGTGCCAGCAGGTTAACAGGAAAACTGTTTTTT. Amino acids: CASRLTGKLFF.

The chain uses TRBV5-1 and TRBJ1-4; the match to TRBD1 covers 8 bases. Trimming at V came to 4 bases and at J to 6 bases, leaving 5 bases not matched to a gene. This CDR3 is 14 amino acids long. Germline lookup yields CDR1 SGHRS and CDR2 YFSETQ. The CDR3 DNA is TGCGCCAGCAGCGTTGGACAGGGCTATGAAAAACTGTTTTTT. Translation gives CASSVGQGYEKLFF.

The chain joins TRBV10-2 to TRBJ1-1, with TRBD1 identical over 8 bases. Germline lookup yields CDR1 WSHSY and CDR2 SAAADI. The CDR3 length is 14 residues. After removal of 6 bases from V and 2 bases from J, the junction contained 5 bases not matched to a gene. This CDR3 is CASRKDRANTEAFF. The DNA of the CDR3 is TGCGCCAGCAGAAAGGACAGGGCCAACACTGAAGCTTTCTTT.

The chain couples TRBV19 to TRBJ2-3; D gene unclear. Trimming left V 2 bases short and J 4 bases short, with 10 bases between. Germline V gene lookup returns CDR1 LNHDA and CDR2 SQIVND (reference sequence). The CDR3 is 14 residues long. CDR3 in DNA: TGTGCCAGTAGTATACAGGTTGGCCCAGATACGCAGTATTTT. Encoded protein: CASSIQVGPDTQYF.

V gene TRBV7-2 combines with J gene TRBJ2-6; no clear D gene. V was cut by 2 bases and J by 2 bases, with 1 base left in between. CDR3 length equals 13 residues. The germline gives CDR1 SGHTA, CDR2 FQGNSA. CDR3 sequence: CASSLPGANVLTF. For the CDR3, the DNA is TGTGCCAGCAGCTTACCTGGGGCCAACGTCCTGACTTTC.

CDR3 region: CASSEGQRTDTQYF. The CDR3 DNA follows: TGCGCCAGCAGTGAAGGGCAGCGCACAGATACGCAGTATTTT. The chain couples TRBV10-1 to TRBJ2-3; D call uncertain. The CDR3 is 14 residues long. V gave up 3 bases and J gave up 1 base, with 8 bases separating them. Germline lookup yields CDR1 WNHNN and CDR2 SYGVQD (reference sequence).

This rearrangement joins TRBV5-1 to TRBJ1-4; possible D gene TRBD1, 5 bases. V was clipped by 0 bases and J by 8 bases, with 11 bases between them. Germline CDR1 is SGHRS and CDR2 is YFSETQ. This CDR3 contains 14 residues. The CDR3, as DNA: TGCGCCAGCAGCTTGGGTCAGGGTGGAGAAAAACTGTTTTTT. Its translation is CASSLGQGGEKLFF.

The chain uses TRBV7-2 and TRBJ2-7; D is unclear. The CDR3 consists of 16 residues. Germline-derived CDR1 and CDR2 are SGHTA and FQGNSA. The V end lost 1 base, the J end lost 1 base, and 14 bases lay between the germline ends. The CDR3 protein is CASSLEGPLWSYEQYF. The CDR3 DNA follows: TGTGCCAGCAGCTTAGAGGGCCCCTTGTGGTCCTACGAGCAGTACTTC.

The J gene is TRBJ1-2, the V gene TRBV4-3; D remains unclear. The CDR3 totals 13 residues. The V gene lost 4 bases and the J gene lost 1 base, with 7 bases spanning the gap. Germline-derived CDR1 and CDR2 are LGHNA and YSLEER. The DNA of the CDR3 is TGCGCCAGCAGCCCAGAGATTAACTATGGCTACACCTTC. It translates to CASSPEINYGYTF.

V is TRBV29-1 and J is TRBJ1-2; possible D gene TRBD1, 5 bases. The CDR3 runs 12 residues. Germline V lookup: CDR1 SQVTM, CDR2 ANQGSEA. The V end was cut by 3 bases, the J end by 6 bases, with 11 bases between. The CDR3 sequence: CSVEGDGNGYTF. The CDR3, as DNA: TGCAGCGTTGAGGGGGACGGGAATGGCTACACCTTC.

This clone was detected once. This chain connects TRBV25-1 to TRBJ1-2; D perhaps matches TRBD1 (5 bases). This CDR3 region has 15 residues. V gave up 1 base and J gave up 2 bases, with 11 bases separating them. Germline CDR1 and CDR2: MGHDK and SYGVNS. The CDR3 loop is CASSEFKGLNYGYTF. In DNA, the CDR3 is TGTGCCAGCAGTGAATTCAAGGGGTTGAACTATGGCTACACCTTC.

The J gene is TRBJ2-2, the V gene TRBV7-2; tentatively, D is TRBD2 (7 bases). With 6 bases removed from V and 4 bases from J, the gap between germline ends came to 21 bases. Germline V CDR1 and CDR2: SGHTA, FQGNSA. CDR3 length: 17 amino acids. The CDR3 DNA reads TGTGCCAGCAGGCTCCGAGGGGGGGGCGACTCCACCGGGGAGCTGTTTTTT. This gives the protein CASRLRGGGDSTGELFF. Full variable domain (outside the CDR3, taken from reference TRBV7-2 and TRBJ2-2): GAGVSQSPSNKVTEKGKDVELRCDPISGHTALYWYRQSLGQGLEFLIYFQGNSAPDKSGLPSDRFSAERTGGSVSTLTIQRTQQEDSAVYLCASRLRGGGDSTGELFFGEGSRLTVL.

This chain uses TRBV4-3 with TRBJ2-7, with a possible D match to TRBD1 (5 bases). V was pared by 0 bases and J by 4 bases, with 7 bases between. Germline assignment: CDR1 LGHNA and CDR2 YSLEER. CDR3 length: 13 residues. CDR3 sequence reads: CASSQEAGYEQYF. The CDR3 DNA is TGCGCCAGCAGCCAAGAAGCAGGGTACGAGCAGTACTTC.

The V and J genes are TRBV7-3 and TRBJ2-2; tentative D call: TRBD1 (7 bases). V was shortened by 5 bases and J by 5 bases, with 18 bases between the two germline ends. CDR1 is SGHTA and CDR2 is FQGTGA in the germline V gene. The CDR3 length is 16 residues. The CDR3 loop is CASSPQGGALTGELFF. The CDR3 nucleotides read TGTGCCAGCAGCCCCCAGGGGGGCGCGCTAACCGGGGAGCTGTTTTTT.

This clone occurred a few times. The chain couples TRBV19 to TRBJ1-1; unclear D gene. This CDR3 comprises 16 residues. V lost 2 bases and J lost 1, with 14 bases in between. The germline V gene has CDR1 LNHDA and CDR2 SQIVND (reference sequence). The CDR3 region has the DNA TGTGCCAGTAGTATAAAGTCAACAAGCTCGAACACTGAAGCTTTCTTT. Translated: CASSIKSTSSNTEAFF.

The gene calls are TRBV27 and TRBJ1-1; D gene unclear. The CDR3 spans 14 residues. The V gene's germline CDR1 is MNHEY and CDR2 SMNVEV (reference sequence). The V end was cut by 2 bases, the J end by 0 bases, with 7 bases between. CDR3 amino acids: CASSLPGVNTEAFF. CDR3 bases: TGTGCCAGCAGTTTACCCGGCGTGAACACTGAAGCTTTCTTT.

This sequence joins TRBV4-1 and TRBJ1-1, with a weak D call TRBD1 (6 bases). CDR3 length: 16 amino acids. Trimming took 4 bases from V and 1 from J, leaving 16 bases between them. CDR1 and CDR2 from the germline V gene are MGHRA and YSYEKL. CDR3 residues: CASSPLLLQGNTEAFF. In DNA, the CDR3 is TGCGCCAGCAGCCCACTACTCCTACAGGGGAACACTGAAGCTTTCTTT.

J is TRBJ1-6 and V is TRBV5-1; D perhaps matches TRBD1 (5 bases). CDR1 is SGHRS, CDR2 YFSETQ, per germline. V lost 3 bases and J lost 8, with 9 bases in between. The CDR3 runs 13 residues. The CDR3 sequence is CASSSGQDSPLHF. The CDR3 nucleotides are TGCGCCAGCAGCTCAGGACAAGATTCACCCCTCCACTTT.

The V gene is TRBV6-1, the J gene TRBJ2-7, with D uncertain. CDR1 is MNHNS, CDR2 SASEGT, per germline. This CDR3 has 12 amino acids. V was pared by 0 bases and J by 6 bases, with 6 bases between. Here the CDR3 DNA reads TGTGCCAGCAGTGAAGCTGGGCGCGAGCAGTACTTC. Amino acid sequence: CASSEAGREQYF.

The chain combines TRBV28 with TRBJ1-4; possibly TRBD1 for D (6 bases). Trimming stripped 5 bases from V and 6 bases from J, with 13 bases between. This CDR3 spans 14 amino acids. From germline, CDR1 is MDHEN and CDR2 SYDVKM. The CDR3 loop reads CASSKQGRDEKLFF. CDR3 bases: TGTGCCAGCAGTAAACAGGGCAGAGATGAAAAACTGTTTTTT.

The chain combines TRBV7-8 with TRBJ2-7, with a tentative D call TRBD2 (5 bases). In germline, CDR1 is SGHVS, CDR2 FQNEAQ. V lost 5 bases and J lost 0, with 14 bases in between. This CDR3 has 15 amino acids. CDR3 loop: CASSARAVSSYEQYF. CDR3 nucleotides: TGTGCCAGCAGCGCGAGGGCGGTAAGCTCCTACGAGCAGTACTTC.

This chain joins TRBV2 and TRBJ2-7, with 10 bases matching TRBD2. Germline assignment: CDR1 SNHLY and CDR2 FYNNEI. The CDR3 consists of 14 residues. V lost 3 bases, J lost 4 bases, and 3 bases stayed unmatched. The CDR3: CASSDASGGYEQYF. As DNA, the CDR3 is TGTGCCAGCAGTGACGCTAGCGGGGGTTACGAGCAGTACTTC.